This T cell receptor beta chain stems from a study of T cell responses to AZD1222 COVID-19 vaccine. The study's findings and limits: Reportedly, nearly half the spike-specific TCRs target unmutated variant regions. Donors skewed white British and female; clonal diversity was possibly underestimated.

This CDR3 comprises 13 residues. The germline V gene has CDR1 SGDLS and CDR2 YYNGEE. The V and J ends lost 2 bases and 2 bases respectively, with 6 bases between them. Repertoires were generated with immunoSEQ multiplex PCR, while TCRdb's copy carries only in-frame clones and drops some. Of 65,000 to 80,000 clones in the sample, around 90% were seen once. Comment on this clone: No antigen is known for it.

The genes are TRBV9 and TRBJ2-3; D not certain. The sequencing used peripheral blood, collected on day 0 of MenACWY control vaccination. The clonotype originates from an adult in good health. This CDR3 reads CASSVDITDTQYF. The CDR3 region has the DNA TGTGCCAGCAGCGTCGACATCACAGATACGCAGTATTTT.